This TCR beta chain was identified during a study of blood T cell repertoires in COVID-19. The wider study: Acute-phase and convalescent COVID-19 samples originated in the United States, Italy and Spain. PBMCs, B-cell-depleted T cells, or T cells provided the cDNA or gDNA that made up the material.

The participants were between about 18 and 90 years old and came from some 23 US areas. The germline CDR1 and CDR2 sequences are SGHRS and YFSETQ. Trimming removed 5 bases from V and 2 bases from J; junction bases left unmatched: 6. The CDR3 is made up of 15 amino acids. Profiled with immunoSEQ multiplex PCR; TCRdb holds only in-frame clones, not every one. Counted here are around 170,000 clones, around four fifths occurring once; the ten biggest clones make up roughly 7.3%. This TCR came from a woman aged 45-59 years who had recovered from COVID-19. V and J are TRBV5-1 and TRBJ2-1, with 8 bases that match TRBD2. The material sequenced was PBMCs or T cells enriched from blood (not recorded which). The CDR3, as DNA: TGCGCCAGCAGTAATAGCGGGGTAACCTACAATGAGCAGTTCTTC. This codes for CASSNSGVTYNEQFF.